What follows is one TCR beta chain and its context. This sample was included in a study of immune cell composition in non-small cell lung cancer. Repertoires were generated with immunoSEQ multiplex PCR, while TCRdb's copy carries only in-frame clones and drops some. The sample includes 2,000 to 3,000 clones, 73% of them seen just once. Normal lung sampling was at least 3 cm from the tumour, as distant as possible. Separately, the same data were catalogued under a study of CD4 T cells in lung cancer.

The sample comprised non-adjacent lung tissue. The receptor comes from a human donor with non-small cell lung cancer.

The CDR3 region is CASSQTGATYTDTQYF. In DNA, the CDR3 is TGCGCCAGCAGCCAGACAGGGGCGACCTACACAGATACGCAGTATTTT. The rearrangement joins TRBV5-1 to TRBJ2-3; 8 nucleotides align to TRBD1. Germline CDR1 SGHRS, CDR2 YFSETQ. Unmatched junction bases numbered 9, after V lost 4 bases and J lost 2 bases. The CDR3 consists of 16 residues.